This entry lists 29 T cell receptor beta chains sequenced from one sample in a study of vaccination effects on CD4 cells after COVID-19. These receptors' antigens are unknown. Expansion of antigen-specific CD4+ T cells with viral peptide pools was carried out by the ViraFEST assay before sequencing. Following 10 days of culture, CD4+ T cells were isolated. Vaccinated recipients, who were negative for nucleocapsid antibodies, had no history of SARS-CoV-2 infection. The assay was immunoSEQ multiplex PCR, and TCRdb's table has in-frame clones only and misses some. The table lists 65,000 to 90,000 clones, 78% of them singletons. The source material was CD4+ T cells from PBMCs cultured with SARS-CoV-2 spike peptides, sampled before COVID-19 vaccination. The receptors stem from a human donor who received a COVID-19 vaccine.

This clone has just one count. The CDR3 DNA reads TGTGCTAGTGGTTTGGTATTGGGCGGGGGGCCAAAAAGCACAGATACGCAGTATTTT. Its protein is CASGLVLGGGPKSTDTQYF. The chain employs TRBV12-5 and TRBJ2-3; 8 nucleotides line up with TRBD2. The CDR3 totals 19 residues. CDR1 is LGHNT and CDR2 is FRNRAP in the germline V gene. With 0 bases clipped from V and 0 bases from J, the junction kept 11 bases outside the gene matches.

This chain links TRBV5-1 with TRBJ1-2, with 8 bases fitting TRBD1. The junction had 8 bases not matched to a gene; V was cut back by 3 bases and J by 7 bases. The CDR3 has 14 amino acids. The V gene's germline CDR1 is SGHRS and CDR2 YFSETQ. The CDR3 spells CASSSTGTGVGYTF. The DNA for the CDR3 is TGCGCCAGCAGCTCCACCGGGACAGGCGTTGGCTACACCTTC. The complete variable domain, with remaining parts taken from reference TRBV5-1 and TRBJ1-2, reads KAGVTQTPRYLIKTRGQQVTLSCSPISGHRSVSWYQQTPGQGLQFLFEYFSETQRNKGNFPGRFSGRQFSNSRSEMNVSTLELGDSALYLCASSSTGTGVGYTFGSGTRLTVV.

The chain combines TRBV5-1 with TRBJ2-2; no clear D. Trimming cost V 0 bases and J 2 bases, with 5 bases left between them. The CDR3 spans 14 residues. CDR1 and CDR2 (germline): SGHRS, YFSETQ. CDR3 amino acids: CASSLAFNTGELFF. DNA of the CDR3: TGCGCCAGCAGCTTGGCCTTTAACACCGGGGAGCTGTTTTTT.

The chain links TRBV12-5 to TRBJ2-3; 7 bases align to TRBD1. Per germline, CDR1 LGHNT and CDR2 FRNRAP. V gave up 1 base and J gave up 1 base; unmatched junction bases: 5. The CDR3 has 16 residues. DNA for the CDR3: TGTGCTAGTGGTTTGGGATCAGGGGGAGGCACAGATACGCAGTATTTT. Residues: CASGLGSGGGTDTQYF.

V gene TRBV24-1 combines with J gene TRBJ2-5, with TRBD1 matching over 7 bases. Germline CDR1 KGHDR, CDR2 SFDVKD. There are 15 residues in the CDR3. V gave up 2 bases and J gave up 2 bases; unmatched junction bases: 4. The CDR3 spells CATSDSGTDQETQYF. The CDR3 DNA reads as TGTGCCACCAGTGATTCCGGGACAGATCAAGAGACCCAGTACTTC.

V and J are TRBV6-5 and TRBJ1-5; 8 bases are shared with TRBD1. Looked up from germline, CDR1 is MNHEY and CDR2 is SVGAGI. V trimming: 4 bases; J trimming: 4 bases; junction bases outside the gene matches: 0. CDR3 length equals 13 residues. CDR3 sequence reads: CASSWTGNQPQHF. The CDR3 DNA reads TGTGCCAGCAGTTGGACAGGGAATCAGCCCCAGCATTTT.

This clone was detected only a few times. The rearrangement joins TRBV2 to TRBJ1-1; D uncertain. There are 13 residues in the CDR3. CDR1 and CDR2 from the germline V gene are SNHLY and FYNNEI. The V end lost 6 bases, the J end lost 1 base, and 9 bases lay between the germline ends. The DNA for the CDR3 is TGTGCCAGCAGGGAGGACGGGAACACTGAAGCTTTCTTT. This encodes CASREDGNTEAFF. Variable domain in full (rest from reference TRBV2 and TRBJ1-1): EPEVTQTPSHQVTQMGQEVILRCVPISNHLYFYWYRQILGQKVEFLVSFYNNEISEKSEIFDDQFSVERPDGSNFTLKIRSTKLEDSAMYFCASREDGNTEAFFGQGTRLTVV.

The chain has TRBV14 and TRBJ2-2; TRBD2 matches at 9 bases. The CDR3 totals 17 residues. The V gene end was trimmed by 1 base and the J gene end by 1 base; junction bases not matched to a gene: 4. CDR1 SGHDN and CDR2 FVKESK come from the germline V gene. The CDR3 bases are TGTGCCAGCAGCCAAGGGCCAGCGGGGGGGAACACCGGGGAGCTGTTTTTT. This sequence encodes CASSQGPAGGNTGELFF.

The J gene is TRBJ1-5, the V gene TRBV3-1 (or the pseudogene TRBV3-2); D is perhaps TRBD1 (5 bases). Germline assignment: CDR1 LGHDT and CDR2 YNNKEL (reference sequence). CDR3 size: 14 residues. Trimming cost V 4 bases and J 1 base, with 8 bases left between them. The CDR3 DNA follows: TGTGCCAGCAGCCTCCGGGGCAGCAATCAGCCCCAGCATTTT. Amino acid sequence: CASSLRGSNQPQHF.

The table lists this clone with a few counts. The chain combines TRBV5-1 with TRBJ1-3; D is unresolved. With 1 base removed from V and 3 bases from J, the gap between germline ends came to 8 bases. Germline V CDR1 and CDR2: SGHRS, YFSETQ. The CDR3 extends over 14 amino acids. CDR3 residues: CASSLSWDGNTIYF. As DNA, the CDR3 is TGCGCCAGCAGCTTGTCCTGGGATGGAAACACCATATATTTT.

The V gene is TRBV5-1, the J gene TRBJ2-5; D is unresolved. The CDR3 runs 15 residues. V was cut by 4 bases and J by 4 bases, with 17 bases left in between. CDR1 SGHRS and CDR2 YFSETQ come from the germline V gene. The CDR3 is CASSQVAAPGETQYF. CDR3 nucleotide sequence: TGCGCCAGCAGCCAAGTAGCCGCCCCAGGAGAGACCCAGTACTTC.

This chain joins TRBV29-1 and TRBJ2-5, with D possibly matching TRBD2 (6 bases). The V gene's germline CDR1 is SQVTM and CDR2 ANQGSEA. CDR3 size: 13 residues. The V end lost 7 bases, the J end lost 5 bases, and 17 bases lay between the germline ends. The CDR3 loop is CSAVGRGPETQYF. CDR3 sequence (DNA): TGCAGCGCCGTGGGGCGGGGCCCCGAGACCCAGTACTTC.

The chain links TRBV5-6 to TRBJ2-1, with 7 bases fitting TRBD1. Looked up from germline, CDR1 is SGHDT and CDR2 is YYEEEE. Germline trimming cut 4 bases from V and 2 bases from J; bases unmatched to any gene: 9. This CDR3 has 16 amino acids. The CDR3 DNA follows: TGTGCCAGCAGCCTTACCACAGGGGCAACCTACAATGAGCAGTTCTTC. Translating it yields CASSLTTGATYNEQFF.

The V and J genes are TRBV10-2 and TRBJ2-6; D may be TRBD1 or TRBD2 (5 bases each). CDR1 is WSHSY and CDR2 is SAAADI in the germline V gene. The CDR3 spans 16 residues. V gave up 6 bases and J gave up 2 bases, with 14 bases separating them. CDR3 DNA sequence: TGCGCCAGCAGCGGGGACGGTCTTGCTGGGGCCAACGTCCTGACTTTC. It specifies CASSGDGLAGANVLTF.

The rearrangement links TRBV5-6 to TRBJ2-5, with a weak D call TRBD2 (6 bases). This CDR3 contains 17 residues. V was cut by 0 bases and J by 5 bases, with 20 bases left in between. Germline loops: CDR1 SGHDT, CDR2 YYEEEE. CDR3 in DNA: TGTGCCAGCAGCTTGGGGGTTAGCGGAAACCGTAAGGAGACCCAGTACTTC. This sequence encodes CASSLGVSGNRKETQYF.

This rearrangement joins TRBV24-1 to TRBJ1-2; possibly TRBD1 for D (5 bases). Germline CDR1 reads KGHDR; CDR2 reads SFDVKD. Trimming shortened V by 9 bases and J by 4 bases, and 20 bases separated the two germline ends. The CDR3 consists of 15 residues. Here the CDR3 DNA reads TGTGCCACCTCCCGGGACGGGTACATTTCCTATGGCTACACCTTC. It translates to CATSRDGYISYGYTF.

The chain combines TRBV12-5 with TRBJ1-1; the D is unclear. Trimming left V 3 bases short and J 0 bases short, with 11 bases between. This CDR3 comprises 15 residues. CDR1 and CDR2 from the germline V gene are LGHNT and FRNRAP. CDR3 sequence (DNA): TGTGCTAGTGGTTTAAGTCCAGGAATGAACACTGAAGCTTTCTTT. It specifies CASGLSPGMNTEAFF. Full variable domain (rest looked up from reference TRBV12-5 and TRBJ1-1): DARVTQTPRHKVTEMGQEVTMRCQPILGHNTVFWYRQTMMQGLELLAYFRNRAPLDDSGMPKDRFSAEMPDATLATLKIQPSEPRDSAVYFCASGLSPGMNTEAFFGQGTRLTVV.

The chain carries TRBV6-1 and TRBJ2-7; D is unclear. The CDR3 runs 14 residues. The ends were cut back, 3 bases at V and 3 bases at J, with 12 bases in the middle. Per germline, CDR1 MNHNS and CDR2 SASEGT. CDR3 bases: TGTGCCAGCAGTGATTATTCCGGAAACTACGAGCAGTACGTC. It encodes CASSDYSGNYEQYV.

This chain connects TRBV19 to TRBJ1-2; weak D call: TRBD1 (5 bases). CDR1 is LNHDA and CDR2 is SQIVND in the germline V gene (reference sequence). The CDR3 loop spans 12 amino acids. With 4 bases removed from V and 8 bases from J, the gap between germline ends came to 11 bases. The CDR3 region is CASSTLTGGYTF. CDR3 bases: TGTGCCAGTAGTACCCTCACAGGAGGCTACACCTTC.

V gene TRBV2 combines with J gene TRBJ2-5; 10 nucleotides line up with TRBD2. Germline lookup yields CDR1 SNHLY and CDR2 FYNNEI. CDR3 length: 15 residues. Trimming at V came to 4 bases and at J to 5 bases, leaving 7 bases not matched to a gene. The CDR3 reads CASSVPLAGAETQYF. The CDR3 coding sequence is TGTGCCAGCAGTGTCCCCCTAGCGGGGGCCGAGACCCAGTACTTC.

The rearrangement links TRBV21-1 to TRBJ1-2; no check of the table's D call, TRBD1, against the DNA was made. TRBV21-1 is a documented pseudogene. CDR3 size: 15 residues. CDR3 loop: CASSKGGTANYGYTF. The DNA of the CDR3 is TGTGCCAGCAGCAAAGGGGGGACAGCTAACTATGGCTACACCTTC.

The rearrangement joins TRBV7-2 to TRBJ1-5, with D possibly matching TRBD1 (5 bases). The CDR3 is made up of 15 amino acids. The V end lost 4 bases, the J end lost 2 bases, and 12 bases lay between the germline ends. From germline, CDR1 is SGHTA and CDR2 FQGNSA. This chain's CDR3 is CASSSGQGGNQPQHF. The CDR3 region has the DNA TGTGCCAGCAGCTCGGGCCAAGGGGGCAATCAGCCCCAGCATTTT.

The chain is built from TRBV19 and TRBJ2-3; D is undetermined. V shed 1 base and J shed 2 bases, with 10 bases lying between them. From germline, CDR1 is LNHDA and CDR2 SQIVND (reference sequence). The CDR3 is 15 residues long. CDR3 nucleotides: TGTGCCAGTAGTATAGGACTCCTCCCCACAGATACGCAGTATTTT. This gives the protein CASSIGLLPTDTQYF.

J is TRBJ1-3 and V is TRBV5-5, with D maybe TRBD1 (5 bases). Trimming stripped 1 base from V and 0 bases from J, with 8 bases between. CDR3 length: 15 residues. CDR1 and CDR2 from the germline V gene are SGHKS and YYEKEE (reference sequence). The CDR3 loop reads CASSLWGSSGNTIYF. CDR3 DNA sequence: TGTGCCAGCAGCTTGTGGGGGAGCTCTGGAAACACCATATATTTT.

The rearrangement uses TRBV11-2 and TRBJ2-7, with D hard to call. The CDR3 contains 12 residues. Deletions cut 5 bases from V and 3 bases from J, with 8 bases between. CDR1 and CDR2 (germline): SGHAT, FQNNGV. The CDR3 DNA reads TGTGCCAGCAGCCCGTTCAGCTACGAGCAGTACGTC. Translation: CASSPFSYEQYV.

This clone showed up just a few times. The CDR3 bases are TGTGCCAGCAGCAAAAGCAGCTCTGGGGCCAACGTCCTGACTTTC. Its protein product is CASSKSSSGANVLTF. The gene calls are TRBV27 and TRBJ2-6; D is uncertain. Trimming stripped 6 bases from V and 0 bases from J, with 9 bases between. This CDR3 has 15 amino acids. The germline gives CDR1 MNHEY, CDR2 SMNVEV (reference sequence).

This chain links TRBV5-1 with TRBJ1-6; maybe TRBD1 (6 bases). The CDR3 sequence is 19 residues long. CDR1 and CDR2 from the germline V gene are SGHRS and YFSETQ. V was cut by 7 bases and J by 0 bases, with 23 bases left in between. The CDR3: CASSRTEINKGSYNSPLHF. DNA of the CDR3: TGCGCCAGCTCCCGGACAGAAATAAACAAAGGCTCCTATAATTCACCCCTCCACTTT.

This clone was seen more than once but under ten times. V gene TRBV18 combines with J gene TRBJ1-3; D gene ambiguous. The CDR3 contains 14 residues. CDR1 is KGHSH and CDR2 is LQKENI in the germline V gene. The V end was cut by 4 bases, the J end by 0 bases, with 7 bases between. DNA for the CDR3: TGTGCCAGCTCACTGGCACACTCTGGAAACACCATATATTTT. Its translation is CASSLAHSGNTIYF.

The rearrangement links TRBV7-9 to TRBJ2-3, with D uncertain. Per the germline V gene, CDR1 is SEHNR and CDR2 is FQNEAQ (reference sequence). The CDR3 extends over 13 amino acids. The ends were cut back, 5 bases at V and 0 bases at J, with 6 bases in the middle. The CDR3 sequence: CASSPVSTDTQYF. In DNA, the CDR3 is TGTGCCAGCAGCCCCGTCAGCACAGATACGCAGTATTTT. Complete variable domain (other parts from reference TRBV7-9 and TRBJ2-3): DTGVSQNPRHKITKRGQNVTFRCDPISEHNRLYWYRQTLGQGPEFLTYFQNEAQLEKSRLLSDRFSAERPKGSFSTLEIQRTEQGDSAMYLCASSPVSTDTQYFGPGTRLTVL.